The source of this T cell receptor beta chain is a study of cytomegalovirus exposure and HLA in healthy donors. This PCR relied on a set of 60 Vbeta primers and 13 Jbeta primers. Using immunoSEQ multiplex PCR, the repertoire was profiled, and TCRdb retains in-frame clones only, with some absent. The data contain tens of thousands of clones, about 82% of them singletons. In its sample, this clone was seen a few times. As yet, its antigen is unknown. With 6 bases removed from V and 1 base from J, the gap between germline ends came to 15 bases. Germline V gene data show CDR1 as WSHSY and CDR2 as SAAADI. CDR3 length: 15 amino acids. Findings of the study overall: There were some 150 TCR beta chains listed as cytomegalovirus-associated.

The sequenced sample consisted of PBMCs. This sequence was found in a man aged 30 to 45 in good health and CMV-seronegative. The chain employs TRBV10-2 and TRBJ1-1; perhaps TRBD1 as D (5 bases). The CDR3 DNA reads TGCGCCAGCAGCCAAGCAAACAGGAGGAACACTGAAGCTTTCTTT. Translation gives CASSQANRRNTEAFF.